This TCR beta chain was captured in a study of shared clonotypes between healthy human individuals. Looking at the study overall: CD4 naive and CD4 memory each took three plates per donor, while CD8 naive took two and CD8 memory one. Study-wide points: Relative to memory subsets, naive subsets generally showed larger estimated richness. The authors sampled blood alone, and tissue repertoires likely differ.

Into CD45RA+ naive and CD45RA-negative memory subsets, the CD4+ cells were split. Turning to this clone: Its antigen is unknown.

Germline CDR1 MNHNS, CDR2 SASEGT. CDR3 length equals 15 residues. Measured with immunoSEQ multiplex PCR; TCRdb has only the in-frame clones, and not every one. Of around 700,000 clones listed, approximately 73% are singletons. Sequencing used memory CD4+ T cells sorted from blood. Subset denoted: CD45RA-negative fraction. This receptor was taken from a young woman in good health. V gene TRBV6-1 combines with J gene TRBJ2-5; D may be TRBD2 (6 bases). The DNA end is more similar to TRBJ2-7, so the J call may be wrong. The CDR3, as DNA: TGTGCCAGCAGTCCCGGGGTAGCGGCAGTCAACGAGCAGTACTTC. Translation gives CASSPGVAAVNEQYF.